The subject of this entry is one TCR beta chain. The V gene end was trimmed by 5 bases and the J gene end by 10 bases; junction bases not matched to a gene: 5. This CDR3 has 13 residues. This record comes from a study of blood T cell repertoires in COVID-19. For the study at large: Samples representing acute and convalescent COVID-19 were sourced from the United States, Italy and Spain. The cDNA or gDNA used as material had been derived from T cells, B-cell-depleted T cells, or PBMCs.

Sequencing used immunoSEQ multiplex PCR; TCRdb keeps in-frame clones, though not all of them. Here the sample spans approximately 170,000 clones, over 80% being singletons. Input material: peripheral blood. The chain uses TRBV12-3 or TRBV12-4 and TRBJ1-4; 9 bases match TRBD1. This sequence was found in an elderly woman with COVID-19, enrolled during active disease. This CDR3 is CASSNPGQGKLFF. In DNA, the CDR3 is TGTGCCAGCAGTAACCCGGGACAGGGAAAACTGTTTTTT.